Listed below are T cell receptor beta chains from one sample, sequenced in a study of blood T cell repertoires in COVID-19. Clones were read by immunoSEQ multiplex PCR, and TCRdb kept only the in-frame ones, dropping some. Here the sample spans roughly 180,000 clones, more than 85% being singletons. The sequencing input was peripheral blood. The receptors shown here come from a young man with acute or convalescent COVID-19. Both conserved end residues are part of each CDR3. Each record gives: J gene, V gene, D gene, clone size, CDR3 DNA, CDR3 protein. The D gene is left open where the match is weak. Rows give clone size only sometimes, using once, few, many, or a class for an expanded clone.

J gene: TRBJ2-3
V gene: TRBV12-5
D gene: .
clone size: .
CDR3 DNA: TGTGCTAGTGGTGCCGGGGGTGCAGATACGCAGTATTTT
CDR3 protein: CASGAGGADTQYF

J gene: TRBJ1-6
V gene: TRBV2
D gene: .
clone size: .
CDR3 DNA: TGTGCCAGCCTCGAGGACAGCACTCGCTCACCCCTCCACTTT
CDR3 protein: CASLEDSTRSPLHF

J gene: TRBJ2-7
V gene: TRBV7-9
D gene: .
clone size: .
CDR3 DNA: TGTGCCAGCAGCTTAGGGGGACACTACGAGCAGTACTTC
CDR3 protein: CASSLGGHYEQYF

J gene: TRBJ1-5
V gene: TRBV19
D gene: .
clone size: .
CDR3 DNA: TGTGCCAGTAGTAGGCAATACTCGGACAGCTATAGCAATCAGCCCCAGCATTTT
CDR3 protein: CASSRQYSDSYSNQPQHF

J gene: TRBJ1-5
V gene: TRBV28
D gene: TRBD1
clone size: few
CDR3 DNA: TGTGCCAGCAGTCCTCCGGGACAGGGGTATCAGCCCCAGCATTTT
CDR3 protein: CASSPPGQGYQPQHF

J gene: TRBJ2-7
V gene: TRBV15
D gene: TRBD1
clone size: .
CDR3 DNA: TGTGCCGTCTCGGACAGGAGTACTTCTTACGAGCAGTACTTC
CDR3 protein: CAVSDRSTSYEQYF

J gene: TRBJ1-5
V gene: TRBV10-2
D gene: .
clone size: .
CDR3 DNA: TGCGCCAGCAGTGAGTGGGGCAGCTATCAGCCCCAGCATTTT
CDR3 protein: CASSEWGSYQPQHF

J gene: TRBJ2-5
V gene: TRBV15
D gene: .
clone size: .
CDR3 DNA: TGTGCCACCAGCAGAGATTACCCAGGAACTCAAGAGACCCAGTACTTC
CDR3 protein: CATSRDYPGTQETQYF

J gene: TRBJ1-3
V gene: TRBV7-6
D gene: .
clone size: .
CDR3 DNA: TGTGCCAGCAGCTTAGCTAGAAGCCCCGGAAACACCATATATTTT
CDR3 protein: CASSLARSPGNTIYF

J gene: TRBJ2-5
V gene: TRBV3-1/TRBV3-2
D gene: TRBD2
clone size: .
CDR3 DNA: TGTGCCAGCAGCCAAGATCTGGCGGGGGGGCCTGAAAAGGAGACCCAGTACTTC
CDR3 protein: CASSQDLAGGPEKETQYF

J gene: TRBJ1-1
V gene: TRBV4-1
D gene: .
clone size: .
CDR3 DNA: TGCGCCAGCAGGTGGCAGGTTGACACTGAAGCTTTCTTT
CDR3 protein: CASRWQVDTEAFF

J gene: TRBJ1-5
V gene: TRBV12-3/TRBV12-4
D gene: .
clone size: once
CDR3 DNA: TGTGCCAGCAGTTCGGTCCCTGGGCCCCAGCATTTT
CDR3 protein: CASSSVPGPQHF

J gene: TRBJ2-1
V gene: TRBV13
D gene: .
clone size: few
CDR3 DNA: TGTGCCAGCAGCCCAGGGACTGGCCCCTACAATGAGCAGTTCTTC
CDR3 protein: CASSPGTGPYNEQFF

J gene: TRBJ2-5
V gene: TRBV29-1
D gene: .
clone size: .
CDR3 DNA: TGCAGCGTAGACCGGAGGGGGGGCCAGGGAACCCAGTACTTC
CDR3 protein: CSVDRRGGQGTQYF

J gene: TRBJ1-1
V gene: TRBV7-3
D gene: .
clone size: .
CDR3 DNA: TGTGCCAGCAGCCAGATCTCAGGGGCTGAAGCTTTCTTT
CDR3 protein: CASSQISGAEAFF

J gene: TRBJ1-6
V gene: TRBV15
D gene: TRBD1
clone size: .
CDR3 DNA: TGTGCCACCAGCAGCGGACAGGGAATGACTTCACCCCTCCACTTT
CDR3 protein: CATSSGQGMTSPLHF

J gene: TRBJ1-2
V gene: TRBV28
D gene: .
clone size: .
CDR3 DNA: TGTGCCAGCACCCTTAACGCAGGCTACTATGGCTACACCTTC
CDR3 protein: CASTLNAGYYGYTF

J gene: TRBJ2-5
V gene: TRBV11-2
D gene: .
clone size: .
CDR3 DNA: TGTGCCAGCAGCTTAGATTTCTCCAGTCAAGAGACCCAGTACTTC
CDR3 protein: CASSLDFSSQETQYF

J gene: TRBJ1-2
V gene: TRBV10-1
D gene: .
clone size: .
CDR3 DNA: TGCGCCAGCAGATCCTATTATGGCTACACCTTC
CDR3 protein: CASRSYYGYTF

J gene: TRBJ2-5
V gene: TRBV25-1
D gene: .
clone size: .
CDR3 DNA: TGTGCCAGCAGTGATCCCGAGGGCCAAGAGACCCAGTACTTC
CDR3 protein: CASSDPEGQETQYF

J gene: TRBJ1-5
V gene: TRBV2
D gene: .
clone size: .
CDR3 DNA: TGTGCCAGCAGTGAAGAACGGGGATTAGGTCAGCCCCAGCATTTT
CDR3 protein: CASSEERGLGQPQHF

J gene: TRBJ1-5
V gene: TRBV2
D gene: .
clone size: .
CDR3 DNA: TGTGCCAGCACGATGGGGTGGGGGCGGCAGCCCCAGCATTTT
CDR3 protein: CASTMGWGRQPQHF

J gene: TRBJ1-2
V gene: TRBV6-5
D gene: .
clone size: .
CDR3 DNA: TGTGCCAGCAGACCCCAAAGGCCGGGATATGGCTACACCTTC
CDR3 protein: CASRPQRPGYGYTF

J gene: TRBJ1-2
V gene: TRBV2
D gene: TRBD1
clone size: .
CDR3 DNA: TGTGCCAGCAGACAGGGGCGGGACTATGGCTACACCTTC
CDR3 protein: CASRQGRDYGYTF

J gene: TRBJ2-7
V gene: TRBV5-8
D gene: .
clone size: .
CDR3 DNA: TGTGCCAGCAGCTTGGTCTTGTTGGCACCAAGTACCTACGAGCAGTACTTC
CDR3 protein: CASSLVLLAPSTYEQYF

J gene: TRBJ2-2
V gene: TRBV4-1
D gene: .
clone size: .
CDR3 DNA: TGCGCCAGCAGCCAGCCGGGACTCGGGACCGGGGAGCTGTTTTTT
CDR3 protein: CASSQPGLGTGELFF

J gene: TRBJ1-2
V gene: TRBV2
D gene: TRBD1
clone size: few
CDR3 DNA: TGTGCCAGCAGCAGGGACAGGGGAACTTATGGCTACACCTTC
CDR3 protein: CASSRDRGTYGYTF

J gene: TRBJ1-1
V gene: TRBV4-1
D gene: .
clone size: .
CDR3 DNA: TGCGCCAGCAGCCAAGATCGGGGAAGATTGAACACTGAAGCTTTCTTT
CDR3 protein: CASSQDRGRLNTEAFF

J gene: TRBJ1-5
V gene: TRBV12-5
D gene: .
clone size: .
CDR3 DNA: TGTGCTAGTGAATCAGGGGCGGGTCAGCCCCAGCATTTT
CDR3 protein: CASESGAGQPQHF

J gene: TRBJ2-1
V gene: TRBV29-1
D gene: TRBD2
clone size: .
CDR3 DNA: TGCAGCGTTGATCTCCTAGCGGTCAACAATGAGCAGTTCTTC
CDR3 protein: CSVDLLAVNNEQFF

J gene: TRBJ1-1
V gene: TRBV5-1
D gene: .
clone size: .
CDR3 DNA: TGCGCCAGCAGCAGTAGACACGTGAACACTGAAGCTTTCTTT
CDR3 protein: CASSSRHVNTEAFF

J gene: TRBJ2-3
V gene: TRBV7-3
D gene: .
clone size: .
CDR3 DNA: TGTGCCAGCAGCTCTGATCAGGGTACCACAGATACGCAGTATTTT
CDR3 protein: CASSSDQGTTDTQYF

J gene: TRBJ2-3
V gene: TRBV11-3
D gene: TRBD2
clone size: .
CDR3 DNA: TGTGCCAGTTCGCGGGGGGGCCGCACAGATACGCAGTATTTT
CDR3 protein: CASSRGGRTDTQYF

J gene: TRBJ1-3
V gene: TRBV18
D gene: TRBD1
clone size: .
CDR3 DNA: TGTGCCAGCTCACCAAGGACAGGTTTTGGACTCTCTGGAAACACCATATATTTT
CDR3 protein: CASSPRTGFGLSGNTIYF

J gene: TRBJ2-2
V gene: TRBV19
D gene: .
clone size: .
CDR3 DNA: TGTGCCAGTAGTATAGGATTCGGACAGTATACCGGGGAGCTGTTTTTT
CDR3 protein: CASSIGFGQYTGELFF

J gene: TRBJ1-1
V gene: TRBV5-4
D gene: .
clone size: .
CDR3 DNA: TGTGCCAGCAGCTACCGGGGAGGAACTGAAGCTTTCTTT
CDR3 protein: CASSYRGGTEAFF

J gene: TRBJ2-5
V gene: TRBV6-1
D gene: TRBD2
clone size: .
CDR3 DNA: TGTGCCAGCAGTGGGGGATATAGCGGGGGTAACCCCCGAGAGACCCAGTACTTC
CDR3 protein: CASSGGYSGGNPRETQYF

J gene: TRBJ2-2
V gene: TRBV27
D gene: TRBD1
clone size: .
CDR3 DNA: TGTGCCAGCAGTAGACAGGGGCCGAACACCGGGGAGCTGTTTTTT
CDR3 protein: CASSRQGPNTGELFF

J gene: TRBJ2-1
V gene: TRBV10-1
D gene: TRBD2
clone size: .
CDR3 DNA: TGCGCCAGCAGTGAAGGGCGGAGGAGACTAGCATACAATGAGCAGTTCTTC
CDR3 protein: CASSEGRRRLAYNEQFF

J gene: TRBJ1-1
V gene: TRBV18
D gene: TRBD1
clone size: .
CDR3 DNA: TGTGCCAGCTCAAAAATTACGGGACAGGTGATAAATAGCGCTGAAGCTTTCTTT
CDR3 protein: CASSKITGQVINSAEAFF

J gene: TRBJ1-1
V gene: TRBV5-4
D gene: .
clone size: .
CDR3 DNA: TGTGCCAGCAGCTTCCAGGGTGGCACTGAAGCTTTCTTT
CDR3 protein: CASSFQGGTEAFF

J gene: TRBJ2-5
V gene: TRBV27
D gene: .
clone size: once
CDR3 DNA: TGTGCCAGCAGTCCACACAATCAGGGATATCAAGAGACCCAGTACTTC
CDR3 protein: CASSPHNQGYQETQYF

J gene: TRBJ1-2
V gene: TRBV28
D gene: .
clone size: .
CDR3 DNA: TGTGCCAGCAGTCTGACTAAATATGGCTACACCTTC
CDR3 protein: CASSLTKYGYTF

J gene: TRBJ2-7
V gene: TRBV7-2
D gene: .
clone size: .
CDR3 DNA: TGTGCCAGCAGCATCCCCAGGGGCGAGCAGTACTTC
CDR3 protein: CASSIPRGEQYF

J gene: TRBJ1-2
V gene: TRBV6-1
D gene: TRBD1
clone size: .
CDR3 DNA: TGTGCCAGCAGTGATAATCCGGGACAGCTCTATGGCTACACCTTC
CDR3 protein: CASSDNPGQLYGYTF

J gene: TRBJ1-6
V gene: TRBV7-9
D gene: TRBD1
clone size: .
CDR3 DNA: TGTGCCAGCAGCCCAACAGGGGTCGGTTCACCCCTCCACTTT
CDR3 protein: CASSPTGVGSPLHF

J gene: TRBJ2-1
V gene: TRBV5-4
D gene: TRBD2
clone size: .
CDR3 DNA: TGTGCCAGCAGTCCATCCCCCCACCCAGCGGGGGGGCAGAATGAGCAGTTCTTC
CDR3 protein: CASSPSPHPAGGQNEQFF

J gene: TRBJ2-7
V gene: TRBV7-6
D gene: .
clone size: .
CDR3 DNA: TGTGCCAGCAGCCCGAGGGGGACCTACGAGCAGTACTTC
CDR3 protein: CASSPRGTYEQYF

J gene: TRBJ2-3
V gene: TRBV24-1
D gene: .
clone size: .
CDR3 DNA: TGTGCCACCAGTTCCGGCACAGATACGCAGTATTTT
CDR3 protein: CATSSGTDTQYF

J gene: TRBJ2-7
V gene: TRBV19
D gene: .
clone size: .
CDR3 DNA: TGTGCCAGTAGTATAGATGGAGGTTCCTACGAGCAGTACTTC
CDR3 protein: CASSIDGGSYEQYF

J gene: TRBJ2-1
V gene: TRBV9
D gene: .
clone size: .
CDR3 DNA: TGTGCCAGCAGCGTAGGTGGCTCAATCAATGAGCAGTTCTTC
CDR3 protein: CASSVGGSINEQFF

J gene: TRBJ1-1
V gene: TRBV5-1
D gene: .
clone size: .
CDR3 DNA: TGCGCCAGCAGCTTGGACCATGTTTGGGCGAACACTGAAGCTTTCTTT
CDR3 protein: CASSLDHVWANTEAFF

J gene: TRBJ1-5
V gene: TRBV11-3
D gene: TRBD1
clone size: .
CDR3 DNA: TGTGCCAGCAGCTTAGAAAGAGGGGGACAGGAGACCCATCAGCCCCAGCATTTT
CDR3 protein: CASSLERGGQETHQPQHF

J gene: TRBJ1-1
V gene: TRBV4-2
D gene: .
clone size: .
CDR3 DNA: TGTGCCAGCAGCCAAGAGATTAGACAGATGAACACTGAAGCTTTCTTT
CDR3 protein: CASSQEIRQMNTEAFF

J gene: TRBJ1-1
V gene: TRBV29-1
D gene: TRBD1
clone size: once
CDR3 DNA: TGCAGCGGAGGGGACAGGCGACTCACTGAAGCTTTCTTT
CDR3 protein: CSGGDRRLTEAFF